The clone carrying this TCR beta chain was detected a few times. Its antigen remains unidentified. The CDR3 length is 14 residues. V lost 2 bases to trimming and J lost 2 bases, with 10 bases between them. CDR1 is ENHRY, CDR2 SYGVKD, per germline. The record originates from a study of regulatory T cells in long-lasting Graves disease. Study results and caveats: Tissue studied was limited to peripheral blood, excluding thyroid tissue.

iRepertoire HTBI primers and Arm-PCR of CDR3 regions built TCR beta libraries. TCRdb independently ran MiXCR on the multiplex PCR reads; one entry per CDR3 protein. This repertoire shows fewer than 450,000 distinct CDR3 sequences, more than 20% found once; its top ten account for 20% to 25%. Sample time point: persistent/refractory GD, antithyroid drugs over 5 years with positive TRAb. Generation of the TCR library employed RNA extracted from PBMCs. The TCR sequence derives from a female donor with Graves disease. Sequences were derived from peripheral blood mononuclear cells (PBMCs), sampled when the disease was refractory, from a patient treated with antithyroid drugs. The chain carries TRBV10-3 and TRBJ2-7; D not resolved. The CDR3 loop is CAISEVEKAYEQYF. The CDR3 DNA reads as TGTGCCATCAGTGAGGTAGAAAAGGCCTACGAGCAGTACTTC.